The source of this TCR beta chain is a study of T cell changes during pregnancy in multiple sclerosis. Only one count was recorded for this clone. Measured with immunoSEQ multiplex PCR; TCRdb has only the in-frame clones, and not every one. This repertoire shows under 70,000 clones, approximately 91% found once; its top ten account for roughly 1.4%. The germline CDR1 and CDR2 sequences are ENHRY and SYGVKD. Unmatched junction bases numbered 1, after V lost 2 bases and J lost 1 base. CDR3 length: 15 amino acids. This TCR came from a female donor with multiple sclerosis, enrolled in a pregnancy study. The sequences come from peripheral blood, collected in the second trimester of pregnancy. The rearrangement links TRBV10-3 to TRBJ1-2, with 10 bases that match TRBD1. CDR3: CAISEGTGVNYGYTF. The CDR3 DNA is TGTGCCATCAGTGAGGGGACAGGGGTTAACTATGGCTACACCTTC.